The following is a T cell receptor (beta chain) sequence with its context. V gave up 4 bases and J gave up 2 bases; unmatched junction bases: 8. CDR3 length: 16 residues. Germline CDR1 SGHDN, CDR2 FVKESK. A second about 6 to 11 cycle PCR used barcoded and J-beta primers. TCRdb fed the 5' RACE reads into MiXCR, producing one record per CDR3 protein. The repertoire holds fewer than 900,000 distinct CDR3 sequences, with around 46% as singletons. The sample originates from a study of blood T cells in healthy people across ages. The V call is TRBV14, the J call TRBJ2-1, with TRBD2 matching 7 bases. The material sequenced was blood. The TCR originated in a woman aged 55 to 70 in good health. In DNA form, the CDR3 reads TGTGCCAGCAGCCGACACCTGGGGGGGGCCTACAATGAGCAGTTCTTC. It translates to CASSRHLGGAYNEQFF.